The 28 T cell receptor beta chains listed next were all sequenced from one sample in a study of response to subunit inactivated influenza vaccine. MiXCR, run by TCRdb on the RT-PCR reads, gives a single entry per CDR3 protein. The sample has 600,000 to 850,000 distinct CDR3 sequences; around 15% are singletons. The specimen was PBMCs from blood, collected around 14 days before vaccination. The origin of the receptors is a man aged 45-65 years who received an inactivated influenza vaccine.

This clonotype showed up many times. CDR3 bases: TGTGCCAGCAGTTACTCTGGACTGGCGGGGGTCTACAATGAGCAGTTCTTC. Its protein is CASSYSGLAGVYNEQFF. The chain couples TRBV6-5 to TRBJ2-1; 7 nucleotides align to TRBD2. CDR3 length: 17 residues. Trimming took 0 bases from V and 3 from J; bases not matched to a gene: 8. Germline V gene lookup returns CDR1 MNHEY and CDR2 SVGAGI.

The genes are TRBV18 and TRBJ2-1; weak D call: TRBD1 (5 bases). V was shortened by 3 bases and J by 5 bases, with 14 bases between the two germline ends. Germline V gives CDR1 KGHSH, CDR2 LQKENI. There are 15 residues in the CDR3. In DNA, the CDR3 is TGTGCCAGCTCACCTGGGGCCAGTAATAACAATGAGCAGTTCTTC. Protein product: CASSPGASNNNEQFF.

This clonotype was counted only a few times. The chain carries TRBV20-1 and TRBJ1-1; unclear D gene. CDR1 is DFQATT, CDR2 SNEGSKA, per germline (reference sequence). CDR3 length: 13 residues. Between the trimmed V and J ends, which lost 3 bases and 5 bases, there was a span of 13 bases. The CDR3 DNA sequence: TGCAGTGCTAGCAAGGATGTGAGGACTGAAGCTTTCTTT. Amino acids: CSASKDVRTEAFF.

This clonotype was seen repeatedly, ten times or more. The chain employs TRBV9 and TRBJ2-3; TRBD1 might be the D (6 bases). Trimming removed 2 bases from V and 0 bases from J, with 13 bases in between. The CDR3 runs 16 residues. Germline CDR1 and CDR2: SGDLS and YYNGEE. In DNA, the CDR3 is TGTGCCAGCAGCGTTTTCAGGGGCGCCAGCACAGATACGCAGTATTTT. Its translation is CASSVFRGASTDTQYF.

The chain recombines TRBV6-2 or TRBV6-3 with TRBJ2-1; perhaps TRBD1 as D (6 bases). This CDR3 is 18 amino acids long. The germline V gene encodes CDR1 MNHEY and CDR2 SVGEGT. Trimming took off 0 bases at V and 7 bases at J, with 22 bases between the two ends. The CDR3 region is CASSYSFSTGLTFNEQFF. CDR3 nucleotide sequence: TGTGCCAGCAGTTACTCGTTCTCAACAGGGCTAACTTTTAATGAGCAGTTCTTC.

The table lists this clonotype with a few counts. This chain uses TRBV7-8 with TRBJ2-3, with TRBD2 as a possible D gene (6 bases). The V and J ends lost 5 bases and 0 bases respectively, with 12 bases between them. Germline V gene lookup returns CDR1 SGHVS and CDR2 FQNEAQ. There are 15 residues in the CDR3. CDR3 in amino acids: CASSRRDSSTDTQYF. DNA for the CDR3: TGTGCCAGCAGCCGCCGGGACTCCAGCACAGATACGCAGTATTTT.

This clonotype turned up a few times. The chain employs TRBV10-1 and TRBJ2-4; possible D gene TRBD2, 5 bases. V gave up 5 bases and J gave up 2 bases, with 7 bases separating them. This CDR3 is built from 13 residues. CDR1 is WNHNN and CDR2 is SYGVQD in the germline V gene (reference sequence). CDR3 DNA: TGCGCCAGCAGTACGGGGACCAAAAACATTCAGTACTTC. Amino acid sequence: CASSTGTKNIQYF.

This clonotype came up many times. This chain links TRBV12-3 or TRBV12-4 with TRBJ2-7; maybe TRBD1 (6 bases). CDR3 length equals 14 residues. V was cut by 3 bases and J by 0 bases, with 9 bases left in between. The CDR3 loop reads CASSLDRISYEQYF. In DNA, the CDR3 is TGTGCCAGCAGTTTGGACAGAATCTCCTACGAGCAGTACTTC.

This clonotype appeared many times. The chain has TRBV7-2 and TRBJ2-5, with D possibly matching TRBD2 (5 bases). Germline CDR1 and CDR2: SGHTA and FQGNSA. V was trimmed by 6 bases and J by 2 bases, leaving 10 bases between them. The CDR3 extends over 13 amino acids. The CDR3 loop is CASSISVQETQYF. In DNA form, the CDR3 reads TGTGCCAGCAGTATTAGCGTTCAAGAGACCCAGTACTTC.

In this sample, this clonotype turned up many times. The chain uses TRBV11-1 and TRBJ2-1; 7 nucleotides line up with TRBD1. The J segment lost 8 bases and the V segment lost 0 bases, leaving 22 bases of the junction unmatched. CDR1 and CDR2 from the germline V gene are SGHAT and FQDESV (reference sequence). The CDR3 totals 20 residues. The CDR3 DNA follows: TGTGCCAGCAGCTTAGCGCTTTCAGGGACAGACCGACCATTACACGATGAGCAGTTCTTC. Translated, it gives CASSLALSGTDRPLHDEQFF.

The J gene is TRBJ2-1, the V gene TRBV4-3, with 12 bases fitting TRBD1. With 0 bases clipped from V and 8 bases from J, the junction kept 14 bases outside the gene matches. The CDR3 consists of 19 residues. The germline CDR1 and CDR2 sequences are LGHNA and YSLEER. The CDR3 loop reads CASSQDPRRDRGRRDEQFF. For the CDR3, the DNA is TGCGCCAGCAGCCAAGACCCTCGAAGGGACAGGGGGCGCAGGGATGAGCAGTTCTTC.

The CDR3 loop reads CASSLVDRDGLYF. CDR3 sequence (DNA): TGTGCCAGCAGTCTCGTGGATAGGGATGGTCTGTATTTT. V gene TRBV27 combines with J gene TRBJ2-3; D ambiguous. This CDR3 region has 13 residues. Germline CDR1 reads MNHEY; CDR2 reads SMNVEV (reference sequence). The V end lost 5 bases, the J end lost 14 bases, and 20 bases lay between the germline ends.

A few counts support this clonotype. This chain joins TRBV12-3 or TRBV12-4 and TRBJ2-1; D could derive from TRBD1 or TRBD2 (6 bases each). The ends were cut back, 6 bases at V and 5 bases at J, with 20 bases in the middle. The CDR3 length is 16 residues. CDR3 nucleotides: TGTGCCAGCAGCCGAACGGGGGCCCCCCAAAACAATGAGCAGTTCTTC. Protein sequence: CASSRTGAPQNNEQFF.

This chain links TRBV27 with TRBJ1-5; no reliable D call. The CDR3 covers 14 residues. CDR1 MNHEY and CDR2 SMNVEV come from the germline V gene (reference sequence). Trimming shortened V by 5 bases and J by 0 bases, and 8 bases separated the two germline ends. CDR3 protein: CASSPGSSNQPQHF. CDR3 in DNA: TGTGCCAGCAGTCCGGGGTCTAGCAATCAGCCCCAGCATTTT.

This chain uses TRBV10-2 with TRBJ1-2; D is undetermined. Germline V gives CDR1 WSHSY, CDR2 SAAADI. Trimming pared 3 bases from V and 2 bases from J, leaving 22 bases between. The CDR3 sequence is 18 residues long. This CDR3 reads CASSDPGRTDGINYGYTF. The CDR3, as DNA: TGCGCCAGCAGTGACCCCGGGAGGACGGACGGAATAAACTATGGCTACACCTTC.

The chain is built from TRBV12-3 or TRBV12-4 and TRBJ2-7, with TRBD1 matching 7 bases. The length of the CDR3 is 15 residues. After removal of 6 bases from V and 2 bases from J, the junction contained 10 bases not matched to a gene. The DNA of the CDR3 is TGTGCCAGCAGCAGGGGGACACTCACCCCCTACGAGCAGTACTTC. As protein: CASSRGTLTPYEQYF.

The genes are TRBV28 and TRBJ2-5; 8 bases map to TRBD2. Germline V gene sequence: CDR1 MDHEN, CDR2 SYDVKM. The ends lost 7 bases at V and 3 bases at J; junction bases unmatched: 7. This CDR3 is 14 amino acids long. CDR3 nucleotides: TGTGCCAGCATCCGGCTCGGGGGGGAAGAGACCCAGTACTTC. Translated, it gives CASIRLGGEETQYF.

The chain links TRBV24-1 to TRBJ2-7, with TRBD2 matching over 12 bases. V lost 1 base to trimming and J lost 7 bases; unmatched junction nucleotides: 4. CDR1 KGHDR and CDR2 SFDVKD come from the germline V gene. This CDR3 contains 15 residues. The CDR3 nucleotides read TGTGCCACCAGTGATTTACTAGCGGGAGGCAATGAGCAGTACTTC. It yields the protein CATSDLLAGGNEQYF.

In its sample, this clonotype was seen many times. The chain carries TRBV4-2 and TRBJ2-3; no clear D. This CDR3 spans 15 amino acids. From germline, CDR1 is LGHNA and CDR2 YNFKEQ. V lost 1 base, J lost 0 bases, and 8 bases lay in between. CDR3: CASSQGVASTDTQYF. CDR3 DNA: TGTGCCAGCAGCCAAGGGGTTGCCAGCACAGATACGCAGTATTTT.

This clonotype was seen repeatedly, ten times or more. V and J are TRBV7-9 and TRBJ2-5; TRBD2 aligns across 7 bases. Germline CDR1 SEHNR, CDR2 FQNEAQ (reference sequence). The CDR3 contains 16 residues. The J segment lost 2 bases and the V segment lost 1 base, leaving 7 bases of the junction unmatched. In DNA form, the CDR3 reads TGTGCCAGCAGCTTAGTGGCGGGAGACGGGCAAGAGACCCAGTACTTC. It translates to CASSLVAGDGQETQYF.

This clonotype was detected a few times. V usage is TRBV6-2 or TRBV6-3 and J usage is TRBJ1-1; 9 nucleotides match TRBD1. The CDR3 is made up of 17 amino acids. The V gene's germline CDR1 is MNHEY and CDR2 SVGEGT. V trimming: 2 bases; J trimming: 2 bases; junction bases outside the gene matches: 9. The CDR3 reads CASSYPPGQGPNTEAFF. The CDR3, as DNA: TGTGCCAGCAGTTACCCACCGGGACAGGGTCCAAACACTGAAGCTTTCTTT.

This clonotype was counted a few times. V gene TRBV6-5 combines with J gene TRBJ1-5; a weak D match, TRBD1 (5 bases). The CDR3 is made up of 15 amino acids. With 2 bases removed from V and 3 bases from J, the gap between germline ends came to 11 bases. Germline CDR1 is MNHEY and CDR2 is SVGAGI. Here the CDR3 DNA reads TGTGCCAGCAGTTACGGAGGGGACCCCAATCAGCCCCAGCATTTT. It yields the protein CASSYGGDPNQPQHF.

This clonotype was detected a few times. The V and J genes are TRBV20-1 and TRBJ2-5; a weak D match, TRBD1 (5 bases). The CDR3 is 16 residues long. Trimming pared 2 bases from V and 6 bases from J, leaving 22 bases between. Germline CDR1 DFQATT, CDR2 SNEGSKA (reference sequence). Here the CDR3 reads CSARKGSLLDTKTQYF. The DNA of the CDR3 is TGCAGTGCTAGAAAGGGGTCCCTTCTAGACACGAAGACCCAGTACTTC.

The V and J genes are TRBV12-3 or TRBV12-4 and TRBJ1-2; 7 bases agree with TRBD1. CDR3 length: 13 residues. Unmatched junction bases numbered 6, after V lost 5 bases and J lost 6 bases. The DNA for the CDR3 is TGTGCCAGCAGTCCGACAGGGTGGGATGGCTACACCTTC. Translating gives CASSPTGWDGYTF.

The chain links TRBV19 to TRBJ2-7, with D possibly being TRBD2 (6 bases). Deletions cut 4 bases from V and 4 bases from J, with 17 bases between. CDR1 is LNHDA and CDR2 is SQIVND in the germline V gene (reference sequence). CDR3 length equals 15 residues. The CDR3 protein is CASSTDGGVGYEQYF. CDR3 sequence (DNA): TGTGCCAGTAGTACAGACGGGGGAGTCGGGTACGAGCAGTACTTC.

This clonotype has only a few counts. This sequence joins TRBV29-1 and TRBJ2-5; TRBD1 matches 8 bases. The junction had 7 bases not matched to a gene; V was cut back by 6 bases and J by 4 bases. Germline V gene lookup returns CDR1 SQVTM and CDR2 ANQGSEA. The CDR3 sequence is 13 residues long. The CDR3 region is CSVMDRVPETQYF. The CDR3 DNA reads TGCAGCGTAATGGACAGGGTCCCAGAGACCCAGTACTTC.

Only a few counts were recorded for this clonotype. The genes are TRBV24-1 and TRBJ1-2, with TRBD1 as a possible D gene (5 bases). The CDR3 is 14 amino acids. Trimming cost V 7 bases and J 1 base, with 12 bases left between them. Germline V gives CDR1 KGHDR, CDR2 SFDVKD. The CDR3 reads CATSGRGRNYGYTF. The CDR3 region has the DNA TGTGCCACCAGCGGACGGGGCCGTAACTATGGCTACACCTTC.

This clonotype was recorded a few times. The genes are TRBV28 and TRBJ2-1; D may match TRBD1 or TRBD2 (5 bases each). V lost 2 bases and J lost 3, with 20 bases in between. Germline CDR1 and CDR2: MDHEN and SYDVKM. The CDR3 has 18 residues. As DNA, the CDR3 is TGTGCCAGCAGTTTACGATTTTCGGGGACCTCGATCTACAATGAGCAGTTCTTC. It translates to CASSLRFSGTSIYNEQFF.